The 26 T cell receptor beta chains reported below all come from one sample, sequenced in a study of shared clonotypes between healthy human individuals. Libraries were prepared by immunoSEQ multiplex PCR; TCRdb keeps only in-frame clonotypes and omits some of them. The sample holds 1.5 million to 1.9 million clones, approximately 98% seen once. Sequencing used naive CD4+ T cells sorted from blood. Subset denoted: CD45RA+ positively selected. The source of these receptors is a man aged 25 to 40 in good health.

The CDR3 nucleotides read TGTGCCAGCAGCCATCGGACTAGCGGGTTCAATGAGCAGTTCTTC. Translated: CASSHRTSGFNEQFF. The chain recombines TRBV7-6 with TRBJ2-1; 11 nucleotides match TRBD2. CDR1 and CDR2 (germline): SGHVS, FNYEAQ. With V trimmed by 5 bases and J by 6 bases, 6 bases remained unmatched. The CDR3 is 15 amino acids.

The chain couples TRBV7-9 to TRBJ2-3; D tentatively fits TRBD1 or TRBD2 (6 bases each). CDR1 and CDR2 (germline): SEHNR, FQNEAQ (reference sequence). There are 19 residues in the CDR3. V gave up 1 base and J gave up 3 bases, with 23 bases separating them. In DNA form, the CDR3 reads TGTGCCAGCAGCTTAGTGAGGGGGGAGGCGGACTTTATAACAGATACGCAGTATTTT. Translated, it gives CASSLVRGEADFITDTQYF.

The gene calls are TRBV14 and TRBJ2-2; 11 bases line up with TRBD2. The CDR3 totals 19 residues. Losses at the gene ends were 2 bases for V and 0 bases for J; bases not matched to a gene: 8. Germline-derived CDR1 and CDR2 are SGHDN and FVKESK. The CDR3 bases are TGTGCCAGCAGCCAAATTCCGGGACTAGCGGACCCGAACACCGGGGAGCTGTTTTTT. Amino acid sequence: CASSQIPGLADPNTGELFF.

The V call is TRBV5-6, the J call TRBJ1-4; a weak D match, TRBD1 (5 bases). Germline CDR1 reads SGHDT; CDR2 reads YYEEEE. The CDR3 totals 14 residues. Trimming cost V 2 bases and J 7 bases, with 12 bases left between them. The CDR3 DNA is TGTGCCAGCAGCTTCCGACAGCAATCTGAAAAACTGTTTTTT. As protein: CASSFRQQSEKLFF.

The V gene is TRBV28, the J gene TRBJ1-5, with a possible D match to TRBD1 (5 bases). Trimming cost V 6 bases and J 3 bases, with 12 bases left between them. From germline, CDR1 is MDHEN and CDR2 SYDVKM. The CDR3 loop spans 14 amino acids. The CDR3 loop reads CASRGPGDNQPQHF. As DNA, the CDR3 is TGTGCCAGCAGGGGACCGGGCGACAATCAGCCCCAGCATTTT.

This clone is a singleton in its sample. The chain recombines TRBV5-1 with TRBJ1-1, with 7 nucleotides matching TRBD1. The junction had 3 bases not matched to a gene; V was cut back by 0 bases and J by 7 bases. This CDR3 is 13 amino acids long. Germline loops: CDR1 SGHRS, CDR2 YFSETQ. Here the CDR3 reads CASSLERQGEAFF. The DNA of the CDR3 is TGCGCCAGCAGCTTGGAACGACAGGGTGAAGCTTTCTTT.

On this clone: Germline and junction disagree at one end, which may indicate a read error. V and J are TRBV28 and TRBJ1-5, with D maybe TRBD1 (5 bases). Germline loops: CDR1 MDHEN, CDR2 SYDVKM. The CDR3 has 13 residues. CDR3 in DNA: TGTGCCAGCAGTTTATCTTGGGGCAGTCGCTTGGATTTT. Its translation is CASSLSWGSRLDF.

This chain uses TRBV7-3 with TRBJ2-1; no definite D call. The CDR3 sequence is 14 residues long. The ends were cut back, 4 bases at V and 1 base at J, with 8 bases in the middle. The V gene's germline CDR1 is SGHTA and CDR2 FQGTGA. CDR3 sequence (DNA): TGTGCCAGCAGCTCTGGACGGTCCTACAATGAGCAGTTCTTC. Translated: CASSSGRSYNEQFF.

This chain joins TRBV18 and TRBJ2-3; 7 nucleotides align to TRBD1. This CDR3 has 16 residues. Per germline, CDR1 KGHSH and CDR2 LQKENI. The ends lost 5 bases at V and 0 bases at J; junction bases unmatched: 8. The CDR3 protein is CASSTTRTGSTDTQYF. The DNA of the CDR3 is TGTGCCAGCTCAACCACCCGGACAGGTAGCACAGATACGCAGTATTTT.

The chain employs TRBV5-1 and TRBJ2-7; TRBD1 matches at 10 bases. Per germline, CDR1 SGHRS and CDR2 YFSETQ. V lost 2 bases and J lost 7; bases outside the gene matches: 9. The CDR3 runs to 15 residues. The CDR3: CASSFEGQGIREQYF. As DNA, the CDR3 is TGCGCCAGCAGCTTCGAGGGACAGGGGATCAGGGAGCAGTACTTC.

This chain uses TRBV19 with TRBJ1-1, with TRBD1 matching over 8 bases. The J segment lost 0 bases and the V segment lost 4 bases, leaving 10 bases of the junction unmatched. The germline V gene has CDR1 LNHDA and CDR2 SQIVND (reference sequence). The CDR3 spans 17 residues. The CDR3 protein is CASSTPGQVRMNTEAFF. Written as DNA, the CDR3 is TGTGCCAGTAGTACCCCGGGACAGGTCCGCATGAACACTGAAGCTTTCTTT.

This clone was seen only a few times. The chain joins TRBV5-4 to TRBJ2-2, with unresolved D. The CDR3 contains 12 residues. Trimming stripped 4 bases from V and 9 bases from J, with 10 bases between. Germline lookup yields CDR1 SGHNT and CDR2 YYREEE (reference sequence). The chain's CDR3 is CASSTYTRELFF. DNA of the CDR3: TGTGCCAGCAGCACGTACACGAGGGAGCTGTTTTTT.

The chain has TRBV29-1 and TRBJ2-1; tentatively, D is TRBD2 (5 bases). In germline, CDR1 is SQVTM, CDR2 ANQGSEA. This CDR3 is built from 12 residues. Trimming removed 4 bases at V and 7 bases at J, with 11 bases between. Written as DNA, the CDR3 is TGCAGCGTTGTGGCTAGGAGGAATGAGCAGTTCTTC. This codes for CSVVARRNEQFF.

The V and J genes are TRBV5-1 and TRBJ1-2; the match to TRBD1 covers 7 bases. This CDR3 comprises 15 residues. In germline, CDR1 is SGHRS, CDR2 YFSETQ. Trimming at V came to 3 bases and at J to 4 bases, leaving 9 bases not matched to a gene. CDR3 DNA sequence: TGCGCCAGCAGCTATCGGGAGGGGGCCCCCTATGGCTACACCTTC. It codes for CASSYREGAPYGYTF.

J is TRBJ2-1 and V is TRBV5-1, with 9 bases lining up with TRBD1. The CDR3 sequence is 15 residues long. The germline CDR1 and CDR2 sequences are SGHRS and YFSETQ. V trimming: 1 base; J trimming: 8 bases; junction bases outside the gene matches: 7. The chain's CDR3 is CASSLWGTGLHEQFF. CDR3 in DNA: TGCGCCAGCAGCTTGTGGGGGACAGGGCTACATGAGCAGTTCTTC.

V gene TRBV7-6 combines with J gene TRBJ1-1; tentatively, D is TRBD1 (6 bases). Germline V lookup: CDR1 SGHVS, CDR2 FNYEAQ. The CDR3 has 13 amino acids. V lost 4 bases and J 5 bases, leaving 11 bases between the germline ends. The CDR3 nucleotides read TGTGCCAGCAGCTCCACAGGGAAGACTGAAGCTTTCTTT. This translates into CASSSTGKTEAFF.

This chain links TRBV7-9 with TRBJ2-1; D remains ambiguous. Germline CDR1 is SEHNR and CDR2 is FQNEAQ (reference sequence). The CDR3 spans 16 residues. The V end was cut by 0 bases, the J end by 9 bases, with 18 bases between. CDR3 sequence: CASSLAGGSASGEQFF. The CDR3 DNA is TGTGCCAGCAGCTTAGCCGGTGGGTCGGCGTCCGGTGAGCAGTTCTTC.

This rearrangement joins TRBV7-2 to TRBJ2-1, with 8 bases aligning to TRBD1. The germline CDR1 and CDR2 sequences are SGHTA and FQGNSA. V lost 6 bases to trimming and J lost 1 base; unmatched junction nucleotides: 2. The CDR3 has 14 amino acids. The CDR3 nucleotides are TGTGCCAGCAGAGGACAGGGATCCTACAATGAGCAGTTCTTC. Its protein is CASRGQGSYNEQFF.

V is TRBV29-1 and J is TRBJ1-1, with 9 positions matching TRBD1. This CDR3 spans 13 amino acids. The germline CDR1 and CDR2 sequences are SQVTM and ANQGSEA. V lost 4 bases to trimming and J lost 1 base; unmatched junction nucleotides: 1. The CDR3 sequence: CSVAGQGNTEAFF. CDR3 sequence (DNA): TGCAGCGTTGCGGGACAGGGGAACACTGAAGCTTTCTTT.

V and J are TRBV28 and TRBJ1-5; possibly TRBD1 for D (6 bases). Germline V gene data show CDR1 as MDHEN and CDR2 as SYDVKM. Deletions cut 6 bases from V and 2 bases from J, with 17 bases between. The CDR3 has 16 amino acids. In nucleotides, the CDR3 is TGTGCCAGCAGCCTCCCCCTACAGGGCGGCAATCAGCCCCAGCATTTT. Translation: CASSLPLQGGNQPQHF.

DNA of the CDR3: TGTGCCAGCAGCCAAGAGCTGATAGTAAGCACAGATACGCAGTATTTT. It codes for CASSQELIVSTDTQYF. The chain links TRBV14 to TRBJ2-3; D gene ambiguous. V dropped 0 bases and J dropped 0 bases, with 10 bases sitting between them. The length of the CDR3 is 16 residues. CDR1 SGHDN and CDR2 FVKESK come from the germline V gene.

This sequence joins TRBV14 and TRBJ2-7; D not resolved. Germline values: CDR1 SGHDN, CDR2 FVKESK. Trimming removed 0 bases at V and 5 bases at J, with 8 bases between. CDR3 length: 13 residues. CDR3: CASSQDWLDEQYF. CDR3 nucleotide sequence: TGTGCCAGCAGCCAAGACTGGCTCGACGAGCAGTACTTC.

On this clone: This specimen includes other DNA sequences encoding the same CDR3. The chain uses TRBV29-1 and TRBJ2-2, with D hard to call. V lost 4 bases and J 4 bases, leaving 7 bases between the germline ends. This CDR3 is 12 amino acids long. CDR1 and CDR2 (germline): SQVTM, ANQGSEA. This CDR3 reads CSVGGGTGELFF. The CDR3 DNA reads as TGCAGCGTTGGGGGTGGCACCGGGGAGCTGTTTTTT.

Here the CDR3 reads CASSSGSQGGGEQYF. CDR3 DNA: TGCGCCAGCAGCTCAGGCTCCCAGGGAGGGGGCGAGCAGTACTTC. The chain couples TRBV5-1 to TRBJ2-7; D perhaps matches TRBD2 (7 bases). Trimming left V 3 bases short and J 6 bases short, with 19 bases between. The CDR3 runs 15 residues. CDR1 SGHRS and CDR2 YFSETQ come from the germline V gene.

The chain uses TRBV30 and TRBJ1-4; no clear D gene. The CDR3 extends over 13 amino acids. Germline V gene data show CDR1 as GTSNPN and CDR2 as SVGIG (reference sequence). V was pared by 4 bases and J by 3 bases, with 9 bases between. The CDR3 is CAWNGVSNEKLFF. The CDR3 DNA reads TGTGCCTGGAATGGGGTTTCTAATGAAAAACTGTTTTTT.

The chain links TRBV7-9 to TRBJ1-1, with D possibly matching TRBD1 (6 bases). The CDR3 has 17 amino acids. V was cut by 3 bases and J by 0 bases, with 17 bases left in between. Germline V gene sequence: CDR1 SEHNR, CDR2 FQNEAQ (reference sequence). The CDR3 reads CASSLRTVSRLNTEAFF. In DNA, the CDR3 is TGTGCCAGCAGCTTGAGGACAGTCTCTCGTTTGAACACTGAAGCTTTCTTT.